A single sample is the source of the 14 T cell receptor beta chains below, sequenced in a study of OX40 agonist ivuxolimab in advanced cancers. TCRdb's table, derived via immunoSEQ multiplex PCR, lists solely in-frame clones and lacks some. Among more than 50,000 clones listed, 85% were seen once. Sample: CD4+ or CD8+ T cells sorted from blood, taken in a trial of the OX40 agonist ivuxolimab. Every receptor here comes from an adult with an advanced solid tumor such as melanoma, head and neck, liver or kidney cancer.

The V gene is TRBV29-1, the J gene TRBJ1-1; no reliable D call. Per germline, CDR1 SQVTM and CDR2 ANQGSEA. The CDR3 loop spans 11 amino acids. Trimming removed 6 bases at V and 8 bases at J, with 13 bases between. The CDR3 DNA is TGCAGCGTGAGAACCGGAGGGGAAGCTTTCTTT. Translated, it gives CSVRTGGEAFF.

This chain links TRBV28 with TRBJ1-1; D gene uncertain. The CDR3 consists of 13 residues. Germline CDR1 reads MDHEN; CDR2 reads SYDVKM. Trimming pared 6 bases from V and 7 bases from J, leaving 15 bases between. The CDR3 here is CASSLKPDGEAFF. CDR3 in DNA: TGTGCCAGCAGCCTCAAACCGGACGGTGAAGCTTTCTTT.

In this sample, this clone turned up a few times. The chain employs TRBV2 and TRBJ1-5, with 7 positions matching TRBD1. Germline V gives CDR1 SNHLY, CDR2 FYNNEI. Trimming at V came to 5 bases and at J to 3 bases, leaving 4 bases not matched to a gene. CDR3 size: 14 residues. The CDR3 spells CASSLQGFNQPQHF. The CDR3 nucleotides read TGTGCCAGCAGTTTACAGGGGTTCAATCAGCCCCAGCATTTT.

The rearrangement joins TRBV10-3 to TRBJ1-3, with 9 bases that match TRBD1. The CDR3 is made up of 14 amino acids. V lost 10 bases and J lost 2; bases outside the gene matches: 6. Germline V gene lookup returns CDR1 ENHRY and CDR2 SYGVKD. The CDR3 protein is CATRRDRAGNTIYF. DNA of the CDR3: TGTGCCACACGGCGGGACAGGGCTGGAAACACCATATATTTT.

This clone came up a few times. V usage is TRBV5-8 and J usage is TRBJ1-5; D might be TRBD1 (6 bases). Trimming shortened V by 5 bases and J by 1 base, and 10 bases separated the two germline ends. Germline loops: CDR1 SGHTS, CDR2 YDEGEE. There are 14 residues in the CDR3. CDR3 loop: CASRLGHSNQPQHF. The DNA for the CDR3 is TGTGCCAGCAGACTGGGACACAGCAATCAGCCCCAGCATTTT. The full variable domain, rest sourced from reference TRBV5-8 and TRBJ1-5, is EAGVTQSPTHLIKTRGQQATLRCSPISGHTSVYWYQQALGLGLQFLLWYDEGEERNRGNFPPRFSGRQFPNYSSELNVNALELEDSALYLCASRLGHSNQPQHFGDGTRLSIL.

The J gene is TRBJ2-2, the V gene TRBV6-6; the D gene is possibly TRBD2 (5 bases). Germline CDR1 is MNHNY and CDR2 is SVGAGI (reference sequence). This CDR3 contains 15 residues. V lost 2 bases and J 2 bases, leaving 9 bases between the germline ends. The CDR3 here is CASSYSGPNTGELFF. CDR3 coding DNA: TGTGCCAGCAGTTACAGCGGACCTAACACCGGGGAGCTGTTTTTT.

This clone was seen only a few times. This chain uses TRBV6-1 with TRBJ1-5; D unresolved. The V and J ends lost 4 bases and 3 bases respectively, with 10 bases between them. Germline CDR1 reads MNHNS; CDR2 reads SASEGT. The CDR3 extends over 14 amino acids. The CDR3 DNA sequence: TGTGCCAGCAGTGGACGGTCTAACAATCAGCCCCAGCATTTT. Translation gives CASSGRSNNQPQHF.

The chain joins TRBV19 to TRBJ1-1; unclear D gene. The ends were cut back, 8 bases at V and 4 bases at J, with 5 bases in the middle. CDR3 length equals 10 residues. From germline, CDR1 is LNHDA and CDR2 SQIVND (reference sequence). Here the CDR3 reads CASRSTEAFF. DNA for the CDR3: TGTGCCAGTCGTTCCACTGAAGCTTTCTTT.

Concerning this clone: Other nucleotide sequences in the sample specify the same CDR3. The chain recombines TRBV5-1 with TRBJ2-2; either TRBD1 or TRBD2 may supply D (6 bases each). The CDR3 runs to 13 residues. The V gene's germline CDR1 is SGHRS and CDR2 YFSETQ. V was cut by 4 bases and J by 3 bases, with 7 bases left in between. CDR3 residues: CASSRGDTGELFF. The CDR3 DNA sequence: TGCGCCAGCAGCAGGGGGGACACCGGGGAGCTGTTTTTT.

This clone was observed a few times. The rearrangement joins TRBV5-1 to TRBJ1-1, with D possibly being TRBD1 (6 bases). The CDR3 is 13 amino acids. The germline CDR1 and CDR2 sequences are SGHRS and YFSETQ. Deletions cut 7 bases from V and 1 base from J, with 11 bases between. The CDR3 coding sequence is TGCGCCAGCGGTAAGGGGGGGAACACTGAAGCTTTCTTT. Protein product: CASGKGGNTEAFF.

The chain uses TRBV5-1 and TRBJ2-2; D may match TRBD1 or TRBD2 (6 bases each). Germline CDR1 reads SGHRS; CDR2 reads YFSETQ. Between the trimmed V and J ends, which lost 0 bases and 6 bases, there was a span of 9 bases. The CDR3 consists of 14 residues. The CDR3: CASSLDGGPGELFF. DNA for the CDR3: TGCGCCAGCAGCTTGGACGGGGGCCCCGGGGAGCTGTTTTTT. The variable domain in full, completed from reference TRBV5-1 and TRBJ2-2, reads KAGVTQTPRYLIKTRGQQVTLSCSPISGHRSVSWYQQTPGQGLQFLFEYFSETQRNKGNFPGRFSGRQFSNSRSEMNVSTLELGDSALYLCASSLDGGPGELFFGEGSRLTVL.

The chain combines TRBV11-3 with TRBJ1-1; D is possibly TRBD1 (5 bases). The CDR3 length is 14 residues. Trimming shortened V by 8 bases and J by 3 bases, and 16 bases separated the two germline ends. Germline CDR1 SGHNT, CDR2 YENEEA. CDR3 in amino acids: CASARGGRDTEAFF. In DNA, the CDR3 is TGTGCCAGCGCTAGGGGCGGGAGGGACACTGAAGCTTTCTTT.

CDR3 region: CASSLGNRIEQFF. CDR3 nucleotide sequence: TGTGCCAGCAGCTTGGGGAACAGGATAGAGCAGTTCTTC. This rearrangement joins TRBV5-4 to TRBJ2-1; D is possibly TRBD1 (5 bases). This CDR3 is 13 amino acids long. Germline V gene lookup returns CDR1 SGHNT and CDR2 YYREEE (reference sequence). The V and J ends lost 0 bases and 10 bases respectively, with 11 bases between them.

The rearrangement links TRBV5-6 to TRBJ1-2; D is perhaps TRBD1 (5 bases). V gave up 1 base and J gave up 4 bases, with 11 bases separating them. The length of the CDR3 is 14 residues. Germline V gene data show CDR1 as SGHDT and CDR2 as YYEEEE. CDR3 nucleotide sequence: TGTGCCAGCAGCTTGTTTCCAGGGCCCTATGGCTACACCTTC. This sequence encodes CASSLFPGPYGYTF.